The 27 T cell receptor beta chains listed next were all sequenced from one sample in a study of tumor-infiltrating lymphocytes in localized non-small cell lung cancer. The method was immunoSEQ multiplex PCR; TCRdb's version includes in-frame clones alone and lacks a portion of them. The data hold 9,500 to 15,000 clones, with approximately 90% observed a single time. Sequenced sample: lung tumor tissue. The source is a human donor with non-small cell lung cancer.

The rearrangement links TRBV20-1 to TRBJ2-1; 8 bases fit TRBD2. Germline V gene sequence: CDR1 DFQATT, CDR2 SNEGSKA (reference sequence). V shed 7 bases, J shed 8 bases, and the junction held 4 bases outside the gene matches. The CDR3 totals 11 residues. The DNA of the CDR3 is TGCAGTGTTGCGGGAGGCGATGAGCAGTTCTTC. It yields the protein CSVAGGDEQFF.

V and J are TRBV27 and TRBJ1-5, with 7 bases lining up with TRBD1. The V segment lost 5 bases and the J segment 7 bases; nucleotides outside the gene matches: 14. The CDR3 has 16 amino acids. The germline CDR1 and CDR2 sequences are MNHEY and SMNVEV (reference sequence). CDR3: CASSTSSQGGKQPQHF. CDR3 nucleotide sequence: TGTGCCAGCAGTACCTCAAGTCAGGGGGGGAAGCAGCCCCAGCATTTT.

V usage is TRBV28 and J usage is TRBJ2-3, with a possible D match to TRBD2 (5 bases). Germline-derived CDR1 and CDR2 are MDHEN and SYDVKM. CDR3 length equals 13 residues. Trimming pared 5 bases from V and 2 bases from J, leaving 8 bases between. CDR3 protein: CASSADFTDTQYF. The CDR3 coding sequence is TGTGCCAGCAGTGCGGACTTCACAGATACGCAGTATTTT.

The chain combines TRBV29-1 with TRBJ2-3; 7 nucleotides line up with TRBD2. J was trimmed by 2 bases and V by 5 bases; bases with no gene match: 4. Germline CDR1 and CDR2: SQVTM and ANQGSEA. The CDR3 covers 13 residues. The CDR3 DNA reads TGCAGCGTTAGAGGGACTAACACAGATACGCAGTATTTT. It is translated as CSVRGTNTDTQYF.

This chain uses TRBV27 with TRBJ2-5; D gene ambiguous. Between the trimmed V and J ends, which lost 1 base and 5 bases, there was a span of 2 bases. The germline CDR1 and CDR2 sequences are MNHEY and SMNVEV (reference sequence). This CDR3 is built from 11 residues. The CDR3 sequence: CASSLYETQYF. The CDR3 bases are TGTGCCAGCAGTTTATACGAGACCCAGTACTTC.

This clone is a singleton in its sample. This chain links TRBV9 with TRBJ2-3; no firm D call. Germline CDR1 reads SGDLS; CDR2 reads YYNGEE. The CDR3 runs 14 residues. The ends were cut back, 0 bases at V and 0 bases at J, with 5 bases in the middle. In DNA, the CDR3 is TGTGCCAGCAGCGTAGCTCCAAGCACAGATACGCAGTATTTT. The encoded protein is CASSVAPSTDTQYF.

V and J are TRBV18 and TRBJ2-2; 9 bases match TRBD1. Germline CDR1 KGHSH, CDR2 LQKENI. Trimming removed 5 bases from V and 3 bases from J; junction bases left unmatched: 4. This CDR3 has 15 residues. Here the CDR3 reads CASSRGQGHTGELFF. The CDR3 DNA sequence: TGTGCCAGCTCAAGGGGACAGGGCCACACCGGGGAGCTGTTTTTT.

The rearrangement uses TRBV11-2 and TRBJ2-3; 14 bases fit TRBD2. In germline, CDR1 is SGHAT, CDR2 FQNNGV. The CDR3 contains 18 residues. Losses at the gene ends were 4 bases for V and 5 bases for J; bases not matched to a gene: 11. In DNA, the CDR3 is TGTGCCAGCAGCTCCGGGACTAGCGGGAGTTTGGTACTAGATACGCAGTATTTT. Protein product: CASSSGTSGSLVLDTQYF.

CDR3 DNA: TGTGCCTGGAGTGGGACTAGCGGGAAAGTGGGGAATGAGCAGTTCTTC. As protein: CAWSGTSGKVGNEQFF. The chain recombines TRBV30 with TRBJ2-1; 12 nucleotides line up with TRBD2. The germline CDR1 and CDR2 sequences are GTSNPN and SVGIG (reference sequence). The CDR3 runs to 16 residues. V lost 1 base to trimming and J lost 7 bases; unmatched junction nucleotides: 8.

The chain links TRBV11-2 to TRBJ1-3; D remains unclear. This CDR3 is 15 amino acids long. The V gene lost 5 bases and the J gene lost 0 bases, with 11 bases spanning the gap. Germline V lookup: CDR1 SGHAT, CDR2 FQNNGV. CDR3 region: CASSPQRSSGNTIYF. DNA of the CDR3: TGTGCCAGCAGCCCCCAAAGAAGCTCTGGAAACACCATATATTTT.

This chain connects TRBV5-6 to TRBJ1-6; D is unclear. Per germline, CDR1 SGHDT and CDR2 YYEEEE. The CDR3 runs to 15 residues. V dropped 1 base and J dropped 7 bases, with 12 bases sitting between them. The CDR3 DNA follows: TGTGCCAGCAGCTTGTATGGGGATGGCAATTCACCCCTCCACTTT. Protein product: CASSLYGDGNSPLHF.

The chain uses TRBV2 and TRBJ2-2; D might be TRBD1 or TRBD2, each matching 5 bases. V was pared by 6 bases and J by 4 bases, with 15 bases between. The CDR3 loop spans 15 amino acids. Germline CDR1 SNHLY, CDR2 FYNNEI. The CDR3 sequence is CASRAARGGTGELFF. CDR3 DNA sequence: TGTGCCAGCAGGGCGGCCCGTGGGGGCACCGGGGAGCTGTTTTTT.

The chain carries TRBV2 and TRBJ2-6; maybe TRBD1 (5 bases). The CDR3 runs 15 residues. V lost 6 bases to trimming and J lost 0 bases, with 9 bases between them. Germline CDR1 and CDR2: SNHLY and FYNNEI. CDR3 DNA: TGTGCCAGCAGAGTTGACAGCTCTGGGGCCAACGTCCTGACTTTC. Its translation: CASRVDSSGANVLTF.

V and J are TRBV13 and TRBJ1-1; D is possibly TRBD1 (6 bases). The CDR3 length is 15 residues. Germline V lookup: CDR1 PRHDT, CDR2 FYEKMQ (reference sequence). Trimming shortened V by 5 bases and J by 0 bases, and 13 bases separated the two germline ends. The CDR3 region has the DNA TGTGCCAGCAGCCCACGGACAGATTTGAACACTGAAGCTTTCTTT. It is translated as CASSPRTDLNTEAFF.

The chain combines TRBV18 with TRBJ1-1; 8 bases match TRBD1. Per germline, CDR1 KGHSH and CDR2 LQKENI. With 6 bases clipped from V and 6 bases from J, the junction kept 6 bases outside the gene matches. The CDR3 runs to 13 residues. CDR3 sequence: CASSPGGPAEAFF. Here the CDR3 DNA reads TGTGCCAGCTCTCCAGGGGGCCCTGCTGAAGCTTTCTTT.

The rearrangement uses TRBV28 and TRBJ2-7, with TRBD2 identical over 7 bases. There are 15 residues in the CDR3. V trimming: 5 bases; J trimming: 6 bases; junction bases outside the gene matches: 13. From germline, CDR1 is MDHEN and CDR2 SYDVKM. CDR3 amino acids: CASSTPSGLRGEQYF. The CDR3 nucleotides are TGTGCCAGCAGTACACCTAGCGGTTTGAGGGGCGAGCAGTACTTC.

The gene calls are TRBV6-5 and TRBJ1-2; D perhaps matches TRBD1 (6 bases). Trimming cost V 5 bases and J 4 bases, with 14 bases left between them. This CDR3 is built from 14 residues. CDR1 is MNHEY and CDR2 is SVGAGI in the germline V gene. CDR3: CASSTTGSGYGYTF. The CDR3 DNA reads as TGTGCCAGCAGTACTACAGGGTCGGGCTATGGCTACACCTTC.

This clone occurred once. The V gene is TRBV6-4, the J gene TRBJ2-1; the D is unclear. Trimming took 0 bases from V and 7 from J, leaving 7 bases between them. The germline CDR1 and CDR2 sequences are MRHNA and SNTAGT. This CDR3 spans 13 amino acids. The CDR3 loop is CASSDSSENEQFF. The CDR3 nucleotides read TGTGCCAGCAGTGACTCGAGTGAAAATGAGCAGTTCTTC.

This clone was detected only once. The chain is built from TRBV6-5 and TRBJ2-2; D not resolved. Germline CDR1 and CDR2: MNHEY and SVGAGI. The CDR3 loop spans 15 amino acids. Trimming pared 0 bases from V and 6 bases from J, leaving 11 bases between. The CDR3 is CASSYSISTSGELFF. In nucleotides, the CDR3 is TGTGCCAGCAGTTACTCGATCTCGACCTCCGGGGAGCTGTTTTTT.

V gene TRBV11-2 combines with J gene TRBJ1-2; no clear D gene. V lost 5 bases and J lost 2, with 9 bases in between. Germline V gene sequence: CDR1 SGHAT, CDR2 FQNNGV. The CDR3 is 13 residues long. The CDR3 is CASSPDANYGYTF. The CDR3 coding sequence is TGTGCCAGCAGCCCCGACGCGAACTATGGCTACACCTTC.

V is TRBV2 and J is TRBJ2-7; unclear D gene. CDR1 and CDR2 from the germline V gene are SNHLY and FYNNEI. This CDR3 comprises 16 residues. Trimming removed 2 bases from V and 6 bases from J, with 20 bases in between. Here the CDR3 DNA reads TGTGCCAGCAGTGAATGGGCGGTCCTGCCCTCGGGCGAGCAGTACTTC. Protein product: CASSEWAVLPSGEQYF.

The chain is built from TRBV28 and TRBJ1-4, with 7 bases fitting TRBD1. The CDR3 contains 12 residues. Germline lookup yields CDR1 MDHEN and CDR2 SYDVKM. The ends lost 10 bases at V and 8 bases at J; junction bases unmatched: 7. As DNA, the CDR3 is TGTGCCATCGCACAGGGGAAAGAAAAACTGTTTTTT. It is translated as CAIAQGKEKLFF.

Here the CDR3 DNA reads TGTGCCAGCAGCTTGGTGCTCGGCTGGAATGAAAAACTGTTTTTT. Protein: CASSLVLGWNEKLFF. The V call is TRBV5-5, the J call TRBJ1-4, with D hard to call. The V gene's germline CDR1 is SGHKS and CDR2 YYEKEE (reference sequence). Trimming removed 0 bases at V and 5 bases at J, with 11 bases between. This CDR3 has 15 residues.

This chain links TRBV10-2 with TRBJ1-1; D may be TRBD1 (6 bases). The V gene's germline CDR1 is WSHSY and CDR2 SAAADI. Trimming stripped 5 bases from V and 1 base from J, with 8 bases between. There are 13 residues in the CDR3. This CDR3 is CASSPQGNTEAFF. CDR3 DNA: TGCGCCAGCAGTCCACAGGGGAACACTGAAGCTTTCTTT.

The chain joins TRBV27 to TRBJ2-2, with TRBD2 matching over 12 bases. Losses at the gene ends were 5 bases for V and 4 bases for J; bases not matched to a gene: 5. Germline assignment: CDR1 MNHEY and CDR2 SMNVEV (reference sequence). The length of the CDR3 is 16 residues. The CDR3 coding sequence is TGTGCCAGCAGTATAGGACTAGCGGGAATCACCGGGGAGCTGTTTTTT. It specifies CASSIGLAGITGELFF.

The CDR3 nucleotides are TGTGCCACGTCGGAGGAGGCCCGGCAGCCCCAGCATTTT. Translated: CATSEEARQPQHF. The chain employs TRBV2 and TRBJ1-5; D not resolved. The CDR3 length is 13 residues. Germline CDR1 SNHLY, CDR2 FYNNEI. Between the trimmed V and J ends, which lost 10 bases and 7 bases, there was a span of 17 bases.

About this clone: In the same sample, other DNA sequences code for this CDR3. The chain joins TRBV11-1 to TRBJ2-3; no reliable D call. From germline, CDR1 is SGHAT and CDR2 FQDESV (reference sequence). The V end was cut by 3 bases, the J end by 2 bases, with 9 bases between. CDR3 length equals 14 residues. CDR3 sequence reads: CASSLGSYTDTQYF. CDR3 nucleotides: TGTGCCAGCAGCTTGGGGTCATACACAGATACGCAGTATTTT.